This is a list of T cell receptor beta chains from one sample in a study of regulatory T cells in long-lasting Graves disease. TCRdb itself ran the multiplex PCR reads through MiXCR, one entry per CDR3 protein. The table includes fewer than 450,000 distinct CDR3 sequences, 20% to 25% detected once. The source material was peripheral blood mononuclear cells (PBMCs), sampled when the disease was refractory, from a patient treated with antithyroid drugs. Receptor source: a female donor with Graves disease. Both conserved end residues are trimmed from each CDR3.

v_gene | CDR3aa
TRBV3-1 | ATSRDRAYGYT
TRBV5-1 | ASSSRGPTEAF
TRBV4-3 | ASSQDSAQPQH
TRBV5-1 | ASSPRPRGGYEQY
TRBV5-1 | ASSWTGGPQEEQF
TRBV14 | ASSLTWGGSPLH
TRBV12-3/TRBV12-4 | ASSLGGGTNTGELF
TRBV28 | ASSVSRSGAF
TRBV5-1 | ASVRQGREQY
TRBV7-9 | ASSLTGTGWDEQY
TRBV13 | ASKLRTNTGELF
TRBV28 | ASTLTGPYGYT
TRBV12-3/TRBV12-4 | ASSFSFRGGDTQY
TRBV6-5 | ASSFQQGPEAF